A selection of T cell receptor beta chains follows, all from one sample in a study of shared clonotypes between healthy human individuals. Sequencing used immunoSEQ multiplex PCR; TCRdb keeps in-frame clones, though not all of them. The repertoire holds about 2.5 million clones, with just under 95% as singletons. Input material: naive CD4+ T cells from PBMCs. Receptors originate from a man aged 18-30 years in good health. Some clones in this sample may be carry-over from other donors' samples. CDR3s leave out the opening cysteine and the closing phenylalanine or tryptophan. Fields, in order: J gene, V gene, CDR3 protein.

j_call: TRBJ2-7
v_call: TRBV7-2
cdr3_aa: ASSTRQAAYEQY

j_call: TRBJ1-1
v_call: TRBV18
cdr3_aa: ASRTEGTEAF

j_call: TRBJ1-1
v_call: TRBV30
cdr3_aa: ASYGNTEAF

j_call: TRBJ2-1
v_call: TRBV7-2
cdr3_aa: ASSLFRNNEQF

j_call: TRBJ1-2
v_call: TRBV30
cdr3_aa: AWSPPGQGAVGYT

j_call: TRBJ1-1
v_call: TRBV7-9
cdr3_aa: ASSLGEGGTEAF

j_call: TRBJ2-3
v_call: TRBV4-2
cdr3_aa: ASSQAGGTKADTQY

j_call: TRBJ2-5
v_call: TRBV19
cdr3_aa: ASSVTGPLKATQY

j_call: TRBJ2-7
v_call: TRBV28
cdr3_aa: ASSSMLPAGDEQY

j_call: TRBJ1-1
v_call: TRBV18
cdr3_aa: ASSRGAVNTEAF

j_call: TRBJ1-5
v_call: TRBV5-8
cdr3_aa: ASSLEGQGDISNQPQH

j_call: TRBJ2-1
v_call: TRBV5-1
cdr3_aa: ASSLTSGSEGEQF

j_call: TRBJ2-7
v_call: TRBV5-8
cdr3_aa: ASSLMSSRYYEQY